This TCR beta chain was found in a study of identical twins (dated by TCRdb to 2016 to 2017). For the study in its entirety: The study deep-sequenced TCR alpha and beta repertoires from monozygotic twins, unrelated adults of various ages and cord blood to test whether fetal clonotypes persist. To rule out contamination, replicate twin experiments were performed at different times with different library preparation protocols. Study-level results and caveats: The excess sharing between twins in beta out-of-frame sequences was weaker because fewer shared sequences reduced the signal-to-noise ratio. Abundant cord blood beta clonotypes had fewer insertions, young adult naive repertoires showed a similar but weaker trend, and memory repertoires showed no such trend. In monozygotic twins, out-of-frame TCR alpha sharing was systematically underestimated by recombination models, although the models agreed with sharing between unrelated individuals. Because the same donors could not be followed over many years, the conclusions relied on cross-sectional statistical analysis. Invariant T cells such as MAIT and iNKT could partly confound zero-insertion analyses, although diverse VJ usage argued against such confounding for most clonotypes. Out-of-frame TCR alpha sequences shared between twins showed an excess of low generation-probability sequences compared with coincidental sharing between unrelated individuals.

Taken from the germline V gene (reference sequence), the CDR1 and CDR2 loops are MNHEY and SMNVEV. V loses 6 bases of germline sequence and J loses 2 bases, and the interval between the two ends is 15 bases. Spanning cysteine to phenylalanine, the CDR3 consists of 15 amino acids. Only CDR3 DNA is held: 45 bases, read in frame from base 1. All donors were healthy Caucasians. Concerning this clonotype: What antigen it recognizes has not been identified. Base qualities are not recorded, but no much larger clone differs from it by a single base.

Libraries were made using 5' RACE. The sequencer listed for this sample is Illumina HiSeq 2000. Template switching added a universal primer binding site, and the final cDNA carried a unique molecular identifier that allowed TCR cDNA molecules to be counted accurately. Specific primers in the conserved constant-segment region were used to synthesize first-strand cDNA for the TCR alpha and beta chains. To control for contamination, every cDNA library carried two barcodes: a SMART-Mk sample barcode plus Illumina barcodes. Two successive PCR steps introduced TruSeq adapter sequences along with Illumina sample barcodes. The TCR alpha and beta cDNA libraries were sequenced on the Illumina HiSeq platform using custom primers. The study's processing was this. MiGEC processed the raw reads to extract unique molecular identifiers, while MiXCR was used to determine the CDR3 positions. For each individual, recombination models were inferred using an EM algorithm with the repgenHMM and IGoR tools. The analysis of shared clonotypes was done with the tcR package in R, with sharing normalized by the product of cloneset sizes. Out-of-frame nonproductive sequences were analyzed to study raw recombination free of thymic and clonal selection effects. Using fastp at Q25 and MiXCR, TCRdb reprocessed the public reads and kept productive beta chains. CDR3 protein sequences are deduplicated, and each keeps its most common genes and DNA. These V and J calls originate from TCRdb's pipeline instead of the authors' own analysis. The sample table contains around 1.7 million distinct CDR3 sequences; only one count was recorded for around 29% of them. The ten largest clonotypes hold about 0.25% of the sample.

The chain was built from TRBV27 and TRBJ2-3; the D gene is perhaps TRBD2, on 5 matching bases. Sequencing input: cord blood. This clonotype originated in a newborn girl in good health. The CDR3 has the sequence CASRRLGAVTDTQYF. DNA sequence: TGTGCCAGCAGGCGGCTGGGAGCGGTCACAGATACGCAGTATTTT.